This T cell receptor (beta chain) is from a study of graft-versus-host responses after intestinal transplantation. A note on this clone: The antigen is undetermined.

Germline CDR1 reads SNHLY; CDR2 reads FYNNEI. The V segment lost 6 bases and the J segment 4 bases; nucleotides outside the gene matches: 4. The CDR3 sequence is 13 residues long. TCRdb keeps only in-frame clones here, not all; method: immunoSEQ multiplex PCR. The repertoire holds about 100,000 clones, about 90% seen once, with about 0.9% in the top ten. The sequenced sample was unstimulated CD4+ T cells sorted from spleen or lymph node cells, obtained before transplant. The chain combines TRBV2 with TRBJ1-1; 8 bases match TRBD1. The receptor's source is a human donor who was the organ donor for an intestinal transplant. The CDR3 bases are TGTGCCAGCAGCGGACAGGGCGGCACTGAAGCTTTCTTT. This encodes CASSGQGGTEAFF.